The sequence of this T cell receptor (beta chain) was determined in a study of T cells after yellow fever vaccination. Study-level points and caveats: The bulk population could contribute abundant contaminating clonotypes to FACS-sorted repertoires. Secondary responses were weaker yet peaked faster, day 5 versus 15. Subsequent to the booster, the majority of primary-vaccination clones reappeared (roughly 95% CD4, around 85% CD8). Overlap between CD4 and CD8 compartments was detected for a small share of clonotypes.

The CDR3 is 15 amino acids. Germline V lookup: CDR1 KGHSH, CDR2 LQKENI. With V trimmed by 2 bases and J by 4 bases, 5 bases remained unmatched. Concerning this clonotype: Its antigen is still unknown.

Each CDR3 protein gets one entry after TCRdb re-called the 5' RACE reads with MiXCR. The sample contains approximately 510,000 distinct CDR3 sequences, 20% to 25% of which appear only once. The sequence was obtained from a man in his late teens or twenties who received the YFV17D yellow fever vaccine. The genes are TRBV18 and TRBJ1-3, with TRBD1 matching over 7 bases. The source material was PBMCs, sampled approximately 22 days after the first yellow fever vaccination. This CDR3 is CASSPTQGKGNTIYF. CDR3 nucleotide sequence: TGTGCCAGCTCACCAACACAGGGGAAGGGAAACACCATATATTTT. Variable domain in full (rest from reference TRBV18 and TRBJ1-3): NAGVMQNPRHLVRRRGQEARLRCSPMKGHSHVYWYRQLPEEGLKFMVYLQKENIIDESGMPKERFSAEFPKEGPSILRIQQVVRGDSAAYFCASSPTQGKGNTIYFGEGSWLTVV.